The rows below give T cell receptor beta chains drawn from one sample of a study of pediatric ulcerative colitis. The method was immunoSEQ multiplex PCR; TCRdb's version includes in-frame clones alone and lacks a portion of them. The repertoire includes roughly 16,000 clones, approximately 80% of them detected once, and 6% to 9.5% sits in the top ten. The sample was gut tissue. The receptor source for this set is a boy younger than 18 who was a control in a study of pediatric ulcerative colitis. The CDR3 runs from the conserved cysteine through the conserved F or W. A D gene is named only where the DNA matches it firmly. A row's size may be missing; if present it is once, few, many or a size class.

v_call,clone_size,j_call,d_call,cdr3_nt,cdr3_aa
TRBV10-3,-,TRBJ1-2,TRBD1,TGTGCCATCAGCCTCCGGGACAGGGACCACTCGGTCTATGGCTACACCTTC,CAISLRDRDHSVYGYTF
TRBV4-1,-,TRBJ2-3,TRBD1,TGCGCCAGCAGCCAAGGGGGGAACAGGGGGATTGTGGATACGCAGTATTTT,CASSQGGNRGIVDTQYF
TRBV6-5,-,TRBJ1-5,-,TGTGCCAGCAGTTACAGGGGTCACCAGCCCCAGCATTTT,CASSYRGHQPQHF
TRBV7-9,-,TRBJ2-1,TRBD2,TGTGCCAGCAAATCGGCGGGAGGCCCCCCCTACAATGAGCAGTTCTTC,CASKSAGGPPYNEQFF
TRBV9,-,TRBJ2-7,-,TGTGCCAGCAGCCCAACAGGGTGGTACTGGAGAGAGCAGTACTTC,CASSPTGWYWREQYF
TRBV6-1,-,TRBJ2-3,TRBD2,TGTGCCAGCAGCACTAGCGGGGACCCGGGGGATACGCAGTATTTT,CASSTSGDPGDTQYF
TRBV21-1,-,TRBJ2-3,-,TGTGCCAGCAGCAAAGATCGGAAAAACCACCTCCCCACAGATACGCAGTATTTT,CASSKDRKNHLPTDTQYF
TRBV18,-,TRBJ2-2,-,TGTGCCAGCTCACCCGTTTATACGGACACCGGGGAGCTGTTTTTT,CASSPVYTDTGELFF
TRBV6-4,-,TRBJ1-2,TRBD1,TGTGCCAGCAGCCACGTTCTGACAGGGAGGAATGGCTACACCTTC,CASSHVLTGRNGYTF
TRBV16,-,TRBJ2-1,-,TGTGCCAGCAGCCAATGGGCGGCAGCTTCCAATGAGCAGTTCTTC,CASSQWAAASNEQFF
TRBV7-9,-,TRBJ2-7,TRBD2,TGTGCCAGCAGCTCGAGGGGACTAGCCTCTCAATCCTACGAGCAGTACTTC,CASSSRGLASQSYEQYF
TRBV5-1,-,TRBJ2-7,TRBD1,TGCGCCAGCAGCCCCGAATCAACAGGGGGCGGCGAGCAGTACTTC,CASSPESTGGGEQYF
TRBV11-2,-,TRBJ1-4,-,TGTGCCAGCAGCTTGAATGCCGGAATTAATGAAAAACTGTTTTTT,CASSLNAGINEKLFF
TRBV6-4,-,TRBJ2-3,-,TGTGCCAGCAGTGACCAGCATAAAGGGTTTCGAGCAACTAGCACAGATACGCAGTATTTT,CASSDQHKGFRATSTDTQYF
TRBV19,-,TRBJ2-7,TRBD2,TGTGCCAGTAGTATAGGCTACTCGGCGGGAGGGCCTCACGAGCAGTACTTC,CASSIGYSAGGPHEQYF
TRBV7-3,-,TRBJ2-7,-,TGTGCCAGCAGCTTAAATAATGGCGCAGCCTACGAGCAGTACTTC,CASSLNNGAAYEQYF
TRBV29-1,-,TRBJ1-2,-,TGCAGCGCCGTGCTTCTCTATGGCTACACCTTC,CSAVLLYGYTF
TRBV4-3,few,TRBJ2-3,-,TGCGCCAGCAGCCGCAGTGATTTCGGCACAGATACGCAGTATTTT,CASSRSDFGTDTQYF
TRBV10-3,few,TRBJ1-1,-,TGTGCCACCATGGAACTCGGTGAAGCTTTCTTT,CATMELGEAFF
TRBV6-1,-,TRBJ2-1,-,TGTGCCAGCACGGTAACGAGAGACTACAATGAGCAGTTCTTC,CASTVTRDYNEQFF
TRBV19,-,TRBJ2-3,-,TGTGCCAGTAGTAGGAGCACAGATACGCAGTATTTT,CASSRSTDTQYF
TRBV2,-,TRBJ1-1,-,TGTGCCAGCAGTGACGGGGCAGGGAGGAACACTGAAGCTTTCTTT,CASSDGAGRNTEAFF
TRBV6-1,-,TRBJ2-6,-,TGTGCCAGCAGTGAACGAGGACCGAGGGGGGGAGGGGCCAACGTCCTGACTTTC,CASSERGPRGGGANVLTF
TRBV25-1,-,TRBJ1-2,TRBD1,TGTGCCAGCAGACCGACAGGGGCGGTGGGCTACACCTTC,CASRPTGAVGYTF
TRBV11-2,-,TRBJ1-1,-,TGTGCCAGCAGCTTAGAGGTCACTGAAGCTTTCTTT,CASSLEVTEAFF
TRBV7-2,-,TRBJ2-2,TRBD2,TGTGCCACCGGGAGGAGACTAGCGGGGGGTATAAGCACCGGGGAGCTGTTTTTT,CATGRRLAGGISTGELFF
TRBV2,-,TRBJ1-6,TRBD1,TGTGCCAGCAGTGACCTACAGGGGGCAGGTTCACCCCTCCACTTT,CASSDLQGAGSPLHF
TRBV25-1,once,TRBJ1-1,-,TGTGCCAGCAGTGAAGACGACAGACACACTGAAGCTTTCTTT,CASSEDDRHTEAFF
TRBV11-3,-,TRBJ2-3,-,TGTGCCAGCAGCCCGGGGTTCCAGACAGATACGCAGTATTTT,CASSPGFQTDTQYF
TRBV7-9,-,TRBJ1-2,-,TGTGCCAGCAGCTTAGGGGCAACTAATGGCTACACCTTC,CASSLGATNGYTF
TRBV5-1,-,TRBJ2-7,-,TGCGCCAGCAGCCGCCAGGGGTACGAGCAGTACTTC,CASSRQGYEQYF
TRBV28,once,TRBJ1-2,-,TGTGCCACCTCCAGGGGCCCGGACTATGGCTACACCTTC,CATSRGPDYGYTF
TRBV5-1,-,TRBJ2-1,-,TGCGCCAGCAGCTTGGTCGGGACCGAATACAATGAGCAGTTCTTC,CASSLVGTEYNEQFF
TRBV4-1,-,TRBJ2-7,TRBD1,TGCGCCACCAAGGTCGGGACAGGGTCCTACGAGCAGTACTTC,CATKVGTGSYEQYF
TRBV28,-,TRBJ2-5,TRBD2,TGTGCCAGCACGGAGCGGGAGAGGCAAGAGACCCAGTACTTC,CASTERERQETQYF
TRBV19,-,TRBJ2-6,-,TGTGCCAGTACCTGGTCGGCAAGTGGGGCCAACGTCCTGACTTTC,CASTWSASGANVLTF
TRBV4-3,-,TRBJ1-2,-,TGCGCCAGCAGCCAAGACCCGGCGGGGGTTTTAAACTATGGCTACACCTTC,CASSQDPAGVLNYGYTF
TRBV2,-,TRBJ1-2,-,TGTGCCAGCAGTGAAGGAGTTATGGGGGAACCTTCCTATGGCTACACCTTC,CASSEGVMGEPSYGYTF
TRBV28,once,TRBJ1-2,-,TGTGCCAGCAGTTTGCAGGGGTACTATGGCTACACCTTC,CASSLQGYYGYTF
TRBV7-2,-,TRBJ1-1,-,TGTGCCAGCAGCCGAGGGGCCACTGAAGCTTTCTTT,CASSRGATEAFF
TRBV7-2,-,TRBJ2-7,TRBD1,TGTGCCAGCAGCTTAGGACCCTCGATGGGACAGGGTCTTAACGAGCAGTACTTC,CASSLGPSMGQGLNEQYF